Listed here are 7 T cell receptor beta chains from one sample, sequenced in a study of early T cells in non-severe SARS-CoV-2 infection (dated by TCRdb to the early 2020s). To prepare the library, 5' RACE was applied. TCRdb names NextSeq 500 as the instrument used. TCRdb's own reprocessing of the public reads used fastp at Q25 and MiXCR and kept productive beta chains. Each record represents a unique CDR3 protein, reported with the most common genes and DNA among its rows. This sample is represented by tens of thousands of distinct CDR3 sequences; around 13% of them were singletons. Roughly 4% of the sample is held by the ten biggest clonotypes. The sequenced sample consisted of whole blood. These TCRs come from an adult who was a healthcare worker with PCR-confirmed SARS-CoV-2 infection or an uninfected control (not recorded which).

This clonotype was observed many times. The chain is built from TRBV9 and TRBJ1-6, with D perhaps matching TRBD1 (6 bases). Germline CDR1 SGDLS, CDR2 YYNGEE. The CDR3 consists of 14 residues. Between the trimmed V and J ends, which lost 5 bases and 5 bases, there was a span of 11 bases. The CDR3 nucleotides are TGTGCCAGCAGAACGGGACACGATAATTCACCCCTCCACTTT. It specifies CASRTGHDNSPLHF.

This clonotype was seen only a few times. This rearrangement joins TRBV29-1 to TRBJ2-3; tentatively, D is TRBD2 (5 bases). CDR1 is SQVTM, CDR2 ANQGSEA, per germline. CDR3 size: 13 residues. V was pared by 0 bases and J by 6 bases, with 10 bases between. Here the CDR3 reads CSVEEGSKDTQYF. In DNA form, the CDR3 reads TGCAGCGTTGAAGAAGGGAGTAAGGATACGCAGTATTTT.

This clonotype was found a few times. This chain uses TRBV9 with TRBJ2-1, with 9 bases aligning to TRBD2. The CDR3 runs 15 residues. V lost 2 bases, J lost 6 bases, and 6 bases stayed unmatched. Germline V gives CDR1 SGDLS, CDR2 YYNGEE. CDR3 bases: TGTGCCAGCAGCGTGGGCGGGAGGGCCTCCAATGAGCAGTTCTTC. It translates to CASSVGGRASNEQFF.

V gene TRBV9 combines with J gene TRBJ1-1; no definite D call. Germline values: CDR1 SGDLS, CDR2 YYNGEE. The CDR3 sequence is 13 residues long. The germline V and J ends were trimmed by 0 bases and 0 bases, with 3 bases remaining between them. The CDR3 nucleotides are TGTGCCAGCAGCGTAGACATGAACACTGAAGCTTTCTTT. It yields the protein CASSVDMNTEAFF. Looking up the rest from reference TRBV9 and TRBJ1-1 gives the full variable domain: DSGVTQTPKHLITATGQRVTLRCSPRSGDLSVYWYQQSLDQGLQFLIQYYNGEERAKGNILERFSAQQFPDLHSELNLSSLELGDSALYFCASSVDMNTEAFFGQGTRLTVV.

Only a few counts were recorded for this clonotype. The CDR3 DNA follows: TGTGCCACCCGGCTTTCTAGCGGGAGACGAGAGACCCAGTACTTC. It encodes CATRLSSGRRETQYF. The chain uses TRBV28 and TRBJ2-5; TRBD2 matches at 10 bases. Germline assignment: CDR1 MDHEN and CDR2 SYDVKM. The trim removed 10 bases at V and 4 bases at J, leaving 12 bases unmatched. The CDR3 spans 15 residues.

This clonotype was observed a few times. This chain joins TRBV28 and TRBJ2-1, with D unclear. V was pared by 2 bases and J by 9 bases, with 5 bases between. This CDR3 contains 11 residues. Germline CDR1 and CDR2: MDHEN and SYDVKM. The CDR3 spells CASSLMAEQFF. CDR3 sequence (DNA): TGTGCCAGCAGTTTAATGGCTGAGCAGTTCTTC.

This clonotype was seen ten or more times. The rearrangement links TRBV7-8 to TRBJ2-7; 7 nucleotides agree with TRBD2. V lost 5 bases, J lost 9 bases, and 16 bases stayed unmatched. This CDR3 is built from 15 residues. The germline CDR1 and CDR2 sequences are SGHVS and FQNEAQ. CDR3 amino acids: CASSHPLAGDLGQYF. CDR3 sequence (DNA): TGTGCCAGCAGCCACCCGCTGGCGGGAGATCTCGGGCAGTACTTC. The whole variable domain, filled in from reference TRBV7-8 and TRBJ2-7, reads GAGVSQSPRYKVAKRGQDVALRCDPISGHVSLFWYQQALGQGPEFLTYFQNEAQLDKSGLPSDRFFAERPEGSVSTLKIQRTQQEDSAVYLCASSHPLAGDLGQYFGPGTRLTVT.